The 14 T cell receptor beta chains in this list originate from one sample, sequenced in a study of shared clonotypes between healthy human individuals. Method: immunoSEQ multiplex PCR; TCRdb's copy keeps in-frame clones and lacks some. Altogether 2 million to 2.5 million clones are present, under 95% being singletons, with the ten largest covering around 0.4%. The sample comprised naive CD4+ T cells from PBMCs. Subset: CD45RA+ positively selected. All receptors come from a man younger than 30 in good health. Some clones in this sample may be carry-over from other donors' samples.

Comments on this clone: Other DNA sequences in the same sample also yield this CDR3. CDR3 protein: CASRPQGATNEKLFF. The CDR3 DNA reads as TGTGCCAGCAGGCCACAGGGGGCAACTAATGAAAAACTGTTTTTT. The chain recombines TRBV2 with TRBJ1-4; 8 bases fit TRBD1. The V gene's germline CDR1 is SNHLY and CDR2 FYNNEI. The trim removed 6 bases at V and 0 bases at J, leaving 3 bases unmatched. There are 15 residues in the CDR3.

The chain combines TRBV28 with TRBJ2-1; D is ambiguous. V was pared by 6 bases and J by 7 bases, with 13 bases between. Germline assignment: CDR1 MDHEN and CDR2 SYDVKM. CDR3 length: 13 residues. The CDR3 region has the DNA TGTGCCAGCAGCTCTCTGGTCCCTAATGAGCAGTTCTTC. Translation gives CASSSLVPNEQFF. Combining the CDR3 with reference TRBV28 and TRBJ2-1 gives the whole variable domain DVKVTQSSRYLVKRTGEKVFLECVQDMDHENMFWYRQDPGLGLRLIYFSYDVKMKEKGDIPEGYSVSREKKERFSLILESASTNQTSMYLCASSSLVPNEQFFGPGTRLTVL.

This chain links TRBV4-2 with TRBJ2-3; 13 bases fit TRBD2. The J segment lost 5 bases and the V segment lost 1 base, leaving 12 bases of the junction unmatched. The CDR3 consists of 19 residues. The V gene's germline CDR1 is LGHNA and CDR2 YNFKEQ. The CDR3 region is CASSQAGLAGDGGRDTQYF. DNA for the CDR3: TGTGCCAGCAGCCAAGCTGGACTAGCGGGAGACGGTGGAAGAGATACGCAGTATTTT.

The rearrangement uses TRBV5-1 and TRBJ1-5; D is unclear. The CDR3 runs 15 residues. The V and J ends lost 0 bases and 7 bases respectively, with 14 bases between them. CDR1 and CDR2 (germline): SGHRS, YFSETQ. The CDR3 bases are TGCGCCAGCAGCTTGGCCGGGGTAGGATACCAGCCCCAGCATTTT. It is translated as CASSLAGVGYQPQHF.

Turning to this clone: This sample includes further DNA sequences coding for the same CDR3. The V call is TRBV27, the J call TRBJ2-5; 8 bases align to TRBD1. Germline CDR1 and CDR2: MNHEY and SMNVEV (reference sequence). With V trimmed by 0 bases and J by 4 bases, 4 bases remained unmatched. CDR3 size: 15 residues. The CDR3 sequence is CASSLSDRGGETQYF. CDR3 nucleotides: TGTGCCAGCAGTTTATCCGACAGGGGAGGAGAGACCCAGTACTTC.

The CDR3: CASSLELVSAKNIQYF. In DNA, the CDR3 is TGTGCCAGCAGCCTCGAGCTGGTGTCAGCCAAAAACATTCAGTACTTC. This rearrangement joins TRBV4-2 to TRBJ2-4; D unresolved. The CDR3 is made up of 16 amino acids. Germline CDR1 and CDR2: LGHNA and YNFKEQ. Trimming removed 4 bases at V and 0 bases at J, with 13 bases between.

This rearrangement joins TRBV7-9 to TRBJ2-1; D might be TRBD2 (5 bases). Per the germline V gene, CDR1 is SEHNR and CDR2 is FQNEAQ (reference sequence). V was pared by 8 bases and J by 0 bases, with 11 bases between. The CDR3 length is 14 residues. The CDR3 is CASEGGTSYNEQFF. CDR3 sequence (DNA): TGTGCCAGCGAAGGAGGAACCTCCTACAATGAGCAGTTCTTC.

A remark on this clone: Other DNA variants within this sample encode the same CDR3. The rearrangement uses TRBV5-4 and TRBJ2-3; D is undetermined. The germline V gene has CDR1 SGHNT and CDR2 YYREEE (reference sequence). This CDR3 has 13 amino acids. V was trimmed by 1 base and J by 0 bases, leaving 3 bases between them. CDR3 in amino acids: CASSLRSTDTQYF. The DNA for the CDR3 is TGTGCCAGCAGCTTGCGGAGCACAGATACGCAGTATTTT.

V and J are TRBV30 and TRBJ2-1; 9 nucleotides agree with TRBD2. CDR1 and CDR2 (germline): GTSNPN, SVGIG (reference sequence). The V gene end was trimmed by 0 bases and the J gene end by 9 bases; junction bases not matched to a gene: 9. The CDR3 spans 15 residues. Here the CDR3 reads CAWSVLAGGPSEQFF. The DNA for the CDR3 is TGTGCCTGGAGTGTCTTGGCGGGAGGGCCGAGTGAGCAGTTCTTC.

This chain uses TRBV18 with TRBJ2-7; D is unclear. The germline gives CDR1 KGHSH, CDR2 LQKENI. Trimming removed 3 bases at V and 6 bases at J, with 12 bases between. The CDR3 length is 13 residues. This CDR3 is CASSPINGGEQYF. Here the CDR3 DNA reads TGTGCCAGCTCACCGATCAACGGTGGCGAGCAGTACTTC.

This clone showed up just a few times. This same CDR3 is encoded by further DNA sequences in the sample. The chain employs TRBV5-1 and TRBJ1-1, with TRBD1 as a possible D gene (5 bases). The CDR3 length is 15 residues. Germline loops: CDR1 SGHRS, CDR2 YFSETQ. Between the trimmed V and J ends, which lost 1 base and 1 base, there was a span of 11 bases. The CDR3 region has the DNA TGCGCCAGCAGCTTGAGCCCGACAGAGAACACTGAAGCTTTCTTT. Its protein product is CASSLSPTENTEAFF.

This clone was found once. V is TRBV6-6 and J is TRBJ1-1, with a weak D call TRBD1 (5 bases). V lost 0 bases to trimming and J lost 4 bases, with 9 bases between them. Germline-derived CDR1 and CDR2 are MNHNY and SVGAGI (reference sequence). This CDR3 has 14 amino acids. For the CDR3, the DNA is TGTGCCAGCAGTTACTCGAGGAGGGGCACTGAAGCTTTCTTT. Its translation is CASSYSRRGTEAFF.

This clone is a singleton in its sample. Other DNA variants within this sample encode the same CDR3. The V and J genes are TRBV5-1 and TRBJ2-6, with D unclear. The CDR3 loop spans 15 amino acids. Trimming left V 2 bases short and J 0 bases short, with 6 bases between. Germline V lookup: CDR1 SGHRS, CDR2 YFSETQ. Here the CDR3 DNA reads TGCGCCAGCAGCTTATTTGACTCTGGGGCCAACGTCCTGACTTTC. It translates to CASSLFDSGANVLTF.

The rearrangement joins TRBV7-2 to TRBJ2-7; TRBD1 agrees at 7 bases. The germline V gene encodes CDR1 SGHTA and CDR2 FQGNSA. This CDR3 region has 16 residues. After removal of 5 bases from V and 2 bases from J, the junction contained 12 bases not matched to a gene. This chain's CDR3 is CASSRTLGQPTYEQYF. The DNA for the CDR3 is TGTGCCAGCAGCCGGACATTGGGACAGCCTACCTACGAGCAGTACTTC.